The rows below give T cell receptor beta chains drawn from one sample of a study of cytomegalovirus exposure and HLA in healthy donors. Using immunoSEQ multiplex PCR, the repertoire was profiled, and TCRdb retains in-frame clones only, with some absent. The repertoire holds 35,000 to 45,000 clones, with 60% to 70% as singletons. The sequenced material came from PBMCs. All receptors come from a man between 60 and 75 years old in good health and CMV-seropositive. Each CDR3 is given with its conserved first and last residue. The D gene is left open where the match is weak. Clone sizes are given selectively: once, few, many, or a class where the clone is expanded.

CDR3nt: TGTGCCAGCAGTCCCCGGGACAGTGGTTTACTGAAACCCAAGTACTCCTACGAGCAGTACTTC
CDR3aa: CASSPRDSGLLKPKYSYEQYF
j_gene: TRBJ2-7
v_gene: TRBV28
d_gene: TRBD1
abundance: NA

CDR3nt: TGCGCCAGCAGCCAAGATAGGGGAGCGGGGACGGACAATGAGCAGTTCTTC
CDR3aa: CASSQDRGAGTDNEQFF
j_gene: TRBJ2-1
v_gene: TRBV4-1
d_gene: TRBD2
abundance: NA

CDR3nt: TGTGCCAGCAGTGATGGCACCGGGGGGCAGTACTTC
CDR3aa: CASSDGTGGQYF
j_gene: TRBJ2-5
v_gene: TRBV25-1
d_gene: TRBD2
abundance: few

CDR3nt: TGTGCCAGCAGCGCCCGGACAGGGGGTGACTATGGCTACACCTTC
CDR3aa: CASSARTGGDYGYTF
j_gene: TRBJ1-2
v_gene: TRBV9
d_gene: TRBD1
abundance: NA

CDR3nt: TGTGCCAGCAGTTGGCGGGAGTACAATGAGCAGTTCTTC
CDR3aa: CASSWREYNEQFF
j_gene: TRBJ2-1
v_gene: TRBV27
d_gene: TRBD2
abundance: few

CDR3nt: TGCGCCAGCAGCCAGCCAGTCAGGGATAGGTACAATGAGCAGTTCTTC
CDR3aa: CASSQPVRDRYNEQFF
j_gene: TRBJ2-1
v_gene: TRBV4-1
d_gene: NA
abundance: NA

CDR3nt: TGTGCCATCAGTAACGGGGGTCTTAGGGGCTACACCTTC
CDR3aa: CAISNGGLRGYTF
j_gene: TRBJ1-2
v_gene: TRBV10-3
d_gene: NA
abundance: NA

CDR3nt: TGTGCCAGCAGCCCAGGGGGAACTGAAGCTTTCTTT
CDR3aa: CASSPGGTEAFF
j_gene: TRBJ1-1
v_gene: TRBV28
d_gene: TRBD1
abundance: NA

CDR3nt: TGCGCCAGCAGCCAAGATTTGACTAGCGGAATCGGGGAGCTGTTTTTT
CDR3aa: CASSQDLTSGIGELFF
j_gene: TRBJ2-2
v_gene: TRBV4-3
d_gene: TRBD2
abundance: NA

CDR3nt: TGTGCCAGCAGTGAGAGATATGAAGCCAATGAGCAGTTCTTC
CDR3aa: CASSERYEANEQFF
j_gene: TRBJ2-1
v_gene: TRBV6-4
d_gene: NA
abundance: NA

CDR3nt: TGTGCCATCAGTGAGTCGATGGGGCGTAAAACTGGAGGCTACACCTTC
CDR3aa: CAISESMGRKTGGYTF
j_gene: TRBJ1-2
v_gene: TRBV10-3
d_gene: NA
abundance: NA

CDR3nt: TGTGCCAGCAGCCCAACGGGGACAAATAATTCACCCCTCCACTTT
CDR3aa: CASSPTGTNNSPLHF
j_gene: TRBJ1-6
v_gene: TRBV9
d_gene: NA
abundance: NA

CDR3nt: TGTGCCAGCAGCCAACAGGGATACAACAATGAGCAGTTCTTC
CDR3aa: CASSQQGYNNEQFF
j_gene: TRBJ2-1
v_gene: TRBV14
d_gene: NA
abundance: NA

CDR3nt: TGTGCCAGCAGGGGACTCGGTTCACCCCTCCACTTT
CDR3aa: CASRGLGSPLHF
j_gene: TRBJ1-6
v_gene: TRBV6-5
d_gene: NA
abundance: NA

CDR3nt: TGTGCCAGCAACGGGGACAGGGGCTACGAGCAGTACTTC
CDR3aa: CASNGDRGYEQYF
j_gene: TRBJ2-7
v_gene: TRBV6-1
d_gene: TRBD1
abundance: NA

CDR3nt: TGTGCCAGCAGTGAAATGGCAGGGAATACCTACGAGCAGTACTTC
CDR3aa: CASSEMAGNTYEQYF
j_gene: TRBJ2-7
v_gene: TRBV2
d_gene: NA
abundance: NA

CDR3nt: TGCAGCGTTGAAGGGGCGGGGGGGGATACGCAGTATTTT
CDR3aa: CSVEGAGGDTQYF
j_gene: TRBJ2-3
v_gene: TRBV29-1
d_gene: TRBD2
abundance: NA

CDR3nt: TGTGCCTGGACCGATGGGGCAGGGGGCCCCTACGAGCAGTACTTC
CDR3aa: CAWTDGAGGPYEQYF
j_gene: TRBJ2-7
v_gene: TRBV30
d_gene: TRBD1
abundance: NA

CDR3nt: TGCGCCAGCAGCCAAGCTATAGCGGGAGATACGCAGTATTTT
CDR3aa: CASSQAIAGDTQYF
j_gene: TRBJ2-3
v_gene: TRBV4-1
d_gene: TRBD2
abundance: NA

CDR3nt: TGTGCCTGGAGTGTTGGGGGGTTCTATGGCTACACCTTC
CDR3aa: CAWSVGGFYGYTF
j_gene: TRBJ1-2
v_gene: TRBV30
d_gene: NA
abundance: few

CDR3nt: TGTGCCAGCAGTTTCACAGGGTTAGGGGCCAACGTCCTGACTTTC
CDR3aa: CASSFTGLGANVLTF
j_gene: TRBJ2-6
v_gene: TRBV27
d_gene: NA
abundance: NA

CDR3nt: TGTGCCAGCAGCTTCTATTCAGGGCCTGGCTACACCTTC
CDR3aa: CASSFYSGPGYTF
j_gene: TRBJ1-2
v_gene: TRBV7-9
d_gene: NA
abundance: few

CDR3nt: TGTGCCAGCAGACCTCAGTCAACGAACACTGAAGCTTTCTTT
CDR3aa: CASRPQSTNTEAFF
j_gene: TRBJ1-1
v_gene: TRBV2
d_gene: NA
abundance: NA

CDR3nt: TGCGCCAGCAGCTTGCCCGGGACATCAATAGTTGGGACCCAGTACTTC
CDR3aa: CASSLPGTSIVGTQYF
j_gene: TRBJ2-5
v_gene: TRBV5-1
d_gene: NA
abundance: NA